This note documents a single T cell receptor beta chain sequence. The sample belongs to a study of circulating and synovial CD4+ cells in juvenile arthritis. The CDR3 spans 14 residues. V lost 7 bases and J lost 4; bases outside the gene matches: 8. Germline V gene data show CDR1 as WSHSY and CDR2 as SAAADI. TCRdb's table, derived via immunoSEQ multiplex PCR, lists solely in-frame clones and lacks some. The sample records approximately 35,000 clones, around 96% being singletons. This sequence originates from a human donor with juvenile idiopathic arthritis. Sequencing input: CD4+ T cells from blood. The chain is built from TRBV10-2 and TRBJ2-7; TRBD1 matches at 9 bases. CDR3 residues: CASTMDRGPYEQYF. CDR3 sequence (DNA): TGCGCCAGCACTATGGACAGGGGACCTTACGAGCAGTACTTC.